Listed here is a single T cell receptor beta chain. Its antigen is undetermined. The method was immunoSEQ multiplex PCR; TCRdb's version includes in-frame clones alone and lacks a portion of them. Among about 14,000 clones listed, more than 60% were seen once. CDR1 and CDR2 from the germline V gene are SGHAT and FQDESV (reference sequence). The CDR3 contains 14 residues. Trimming cost V 5 bases and J 5 bases, with 16 bases left between them. The data were taken from a study of tumor-infiltrating lymphocytes in localized non-small cell lung cancer. Study-level points and caveats: Tumor T-cell fraction was not associated with recurrence-free survival. TCRbeta sequencing showed higher T cell infiltration in tumors than uninvolved lung. Different pieces of the same tissue were used for each assay.

This sequence was found in a human donor with non-small cell lung cancer. Sequencing was performed on lung tumor tissue. The J gene is TRBJ2-7, the V gene TRBV11-1; maybe TRBD2 (6 bases). CDR3 nucleotide sequence: TGTGCCAGCAGCCTTCAGACTAGTTTCCACGAGCAGTACTTC. It encodes CASSLQTSFHEQYF.